The subject of this entry is one TCR beta chain. Genomic DNA of every subset was divided equally among multiple immunoSEQ plates. The table came from immunoSEQ multiplex PCR; TCRdb's copy has only in-frame clones and leaves some out. Of roughly 1,500,000 clones in the sample, 95% to 99% are singletons; the top ten hold about 0.4%. This sample stems from a study of shared clonotypes between healthy human individuals. J gave up 3 bases and V 6 bases, and 7 bases lay outside the gene matches. This CDR3 comprises 15 residues. Per the germline V gene, CDR1 is SGHTA and CDR2 is FQGNSA. The rearrangement uses TRBV7-2 and TRBJ2-2; TRBD1 agrees at 7 bases. Sequenced input: naive CD4+ T cells sorted from blood. As to subset: CD45RA+ positively selected. This TCR derives from a man aged 30 to 45 in good health. For the CDR3, the DNA is TGTGCCAGCAGGGTAAGGGACAGAGACACCGGGGAGCTGTTTTTT. Residues: CASRVRDRDTGELFF.